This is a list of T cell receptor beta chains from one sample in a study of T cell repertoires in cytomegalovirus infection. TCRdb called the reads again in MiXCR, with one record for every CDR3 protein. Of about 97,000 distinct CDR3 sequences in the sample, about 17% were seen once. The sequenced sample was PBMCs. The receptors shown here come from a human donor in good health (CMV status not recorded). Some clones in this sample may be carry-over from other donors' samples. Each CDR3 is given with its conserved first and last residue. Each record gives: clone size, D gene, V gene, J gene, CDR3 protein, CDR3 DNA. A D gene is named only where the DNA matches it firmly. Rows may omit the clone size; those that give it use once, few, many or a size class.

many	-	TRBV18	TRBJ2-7	CASSPLRTGPSGGEQYF	TGTGCCAGCTCACCACTTCGCACGGGACCGTCCGGAGGGGAGCAGTACTTC
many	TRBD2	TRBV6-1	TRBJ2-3	CASLGLADFFTDTQYF	TGTGCCAGCCTGGGACTAGCGGACTTTTTCACAGATACGCAGTATTTT
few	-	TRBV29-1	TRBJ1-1	CSVRQLQNTEAFF	TGCAGCGTTCGCCAGTTGCAGAACACTGAAGCTTTCTTT
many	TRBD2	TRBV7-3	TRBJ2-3	CASSFISGPTDTQYF	TGTGCCAGCAGCTTCATTAGCGGGCCCACAGATACGCAGTATTTT
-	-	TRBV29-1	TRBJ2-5	CSIRGTGETQYF	TGCAGCATCAGAGGGACGGGTGAGACCCAGTACTTC
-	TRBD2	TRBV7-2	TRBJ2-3	CASQGGLAGLTDTQYF	TGTGCCAGCCAAGGGGGGCTAGCGGGGCTCACAGATACGCAGTATTTT
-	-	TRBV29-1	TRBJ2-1	CRVEDGAKYNEQFF	TGCAGAGTTGAAGATGGAGCGAAATACAATGAGCAGTTCTTC
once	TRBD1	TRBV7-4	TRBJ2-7	CASSHGAGGTYEQYF	TGTGCCAGCAGCCATGGGGCAGGGGGAACCTACGAGCAGTACTTC
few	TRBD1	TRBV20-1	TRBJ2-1	CSARGDRGYNEQFF	TGCAGTGCTAGAGGGGACAGGGGCTACAATGAGCAGTTCTTC
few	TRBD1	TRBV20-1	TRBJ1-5	CSALQGGSNQPQHF	TGCAGTGCTTTACAGGGGGGTAGCAATCAGCCCCAGCATTTT
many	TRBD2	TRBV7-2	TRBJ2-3	CASSPLAGTTDTQYF	TGTGCCAGCAGCCCCTTAGCGGGGACCACAGATACGCAGTATTTT
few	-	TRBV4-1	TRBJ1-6	CASSQEVTGDSPLHF	TGCGCCAGCAGCCAAGAAGTTACGGGGGATTCACCCCTCCACTTT
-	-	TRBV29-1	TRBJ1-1	CSVTRDNTEAFF	TGCAGCGTAACCCGGGACAACACTGAAGCTTTCTTT
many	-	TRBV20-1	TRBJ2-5	CSARDPMGGTQYF	TGCAGTGCTCGCGACCCCATGGGGGGGACCCAGTACTTC
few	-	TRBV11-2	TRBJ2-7	CASSLLDSSYEQYF	TGTGCCAGCAGCTTACTGGACAGTTCCTACGAGCAGTACTTC
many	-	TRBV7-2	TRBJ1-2	CASSLSPGVGYTF	TGTGCCAGCAGCTTAAGTCCAGGGGTCGGCTACACCTTC
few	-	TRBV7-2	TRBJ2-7	CASSLDRDTTYEQYF	TGTGCCAGCAGCTTAGATCGGGACACCACCTACGAGCAGTACTTC
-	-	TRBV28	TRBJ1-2	CASSSRQPPLF	TGTGCCAGCAGTTCCCGACAGCCTCCGTTATTC
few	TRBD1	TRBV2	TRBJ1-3	CASSGGTVSGNTIYF	TGTGCCAGCAGTGGAGGGACAGTCTCTGGAAACACCATATATTTT
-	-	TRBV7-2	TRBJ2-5	CASSRADPGGTQYF	TGTGCCAGCAGCAGAGCGGACCCTGGGGGGACCCAGTACTTC
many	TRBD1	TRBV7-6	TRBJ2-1	CASSSRQGAQGNEQFF	TGTGCCAGCAGCTCCCGACAGGGGGCGCAGGGCAATGAGCAGTTCTTC
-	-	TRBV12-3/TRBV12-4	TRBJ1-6	CASSLTQGNSPLHF	TGTGCCAGCAGCTTGACCCAGGGCAATTCACCCCTCCACTTT
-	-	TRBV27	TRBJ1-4	CASRSQAGVGVEKLFF	TGTGCCAGCAGGAGCCAAGCGGGGGTAGGGGTTGAAAAACTGTTTTTT
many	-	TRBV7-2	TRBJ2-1	CASSLAGGGLIEQFF	TGTGCCAGCAGCTTAGCCGGGGGCGGTTTGATTGAGCAGTTCTTC
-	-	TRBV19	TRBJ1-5	CASSGGISQPQHF	TGTGCCAGTAGTGGGGGGATTAGTCAGCCCCAGCATTTT
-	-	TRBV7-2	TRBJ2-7	CASSLQLRGQRAEQYF	TGTGCCAGCAGCTTACAATTGCGGGGGCAGAGGGCCGAGCAGTACTTC
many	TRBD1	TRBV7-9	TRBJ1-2	CASSFTGETGYTF	TGTGCCAGCAGCTTTACAGGGGAGACTGGCTACACCTTC
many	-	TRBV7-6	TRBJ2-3	CASGLQFSTDTQYF	TGTGCCAGCGGCCTACAGTTTAGCACAGATACGCAGTATTTT
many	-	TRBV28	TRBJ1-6	CASSPSSANSPLHF	TGTGCCAGCAGCCCCAGCTCAGCGAATTCACCCCTCCACTTT
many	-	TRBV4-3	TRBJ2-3	CASSTYRGGDTQYF	TGCGCCAGCAGCACCTACAGGGGAGGAGATACGCAGTATTTT
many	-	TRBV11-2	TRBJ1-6	CASSTLRGAASPLHF	TGTGCCAGCAGCACTTTGCGGGGTGCGGCGTCACCCCTCCACTTT
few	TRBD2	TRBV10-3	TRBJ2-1	CAISRLAGGPDEQFF	TGTGCCATCAGTCGACTAGCGGGGGGGCCAGATGAGCAGTTCTTC
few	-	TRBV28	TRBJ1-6	CASRGTSGHPNSPLHF	TGTGCCAGCAGGGGGACTTCGGGACACCCTAATTCACCCCTCCACTTT
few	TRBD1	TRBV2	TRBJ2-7	CASSQLWTGGYEQYF	TGTGCCAGCTCCCAGCTATGGACAGGGGGGTACGAGCAGTACTTC
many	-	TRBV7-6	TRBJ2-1	CASSLMMGGYNEQFF	TGTGCCAGCAGCTTAATGATGGGGGGCTACAATGAGCAGTTCTTC
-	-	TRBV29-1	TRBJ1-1	CSVERTANTEAFF	TGCAGCGTTGAAAGGACAGCGAACACTGAAGCTTTCTTT
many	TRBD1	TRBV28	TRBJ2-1	CASSLSGQVGNEQFF	TGTGCCAGCAGTTTGTCGGGACAGGTGGGCAATGAGCAGTTCTTC
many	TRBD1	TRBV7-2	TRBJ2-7	CASSLQQGAYEQYF	TGTGCCAGCAGCTTACAACAGGGGGCGTACGAGCAGTACTTC
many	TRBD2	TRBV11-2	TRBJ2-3	CASSLERGRTDTQYF	TGTGCCAGCAGCCTCGAGCGGGGGAGGACAGATACGCAGTATTTT
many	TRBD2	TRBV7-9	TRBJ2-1	CASSPSIRASGGGGRAYNEQFF	TGTGCCAGCAGCCCAAGCATAAGGGCTAGCGGGGGGGGGGGCCGGGCCTACAATGAGCAGTTCTTC
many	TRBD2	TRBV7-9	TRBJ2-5	CASRHNLADQETQYF	TGTGCCAGCAGACATAACCTAGCGGACCAAGAGACCCAGTACTTC
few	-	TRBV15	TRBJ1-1	CATSIQQNTEAFF	TGTGCCACCAGCATCCAGCAGAACACTGAAGCTTTCTTT
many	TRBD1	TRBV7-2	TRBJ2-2	CASNPGGQGATGELFF	TGTGCCAGCAACCCGGGGGGACAGGGCGCCACCGGGGAGCTGTTTTTT
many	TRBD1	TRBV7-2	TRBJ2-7	CASSSWTGLDEQYF	TGTGCCAGCAGCTCCTGGACAGGGTTGGACGAGCAGTACTTC
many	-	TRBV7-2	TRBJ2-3	CASSFDGGGGTQYF	TGTGCCAGCAGCTTTGACGGGGGAGGGGGTACGCAGTATTTT
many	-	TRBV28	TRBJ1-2	CASSQSGVNYGYTF	TGTGCCAGCAGTCAATCAGGGGTTAACTATGGCTACACCTTC
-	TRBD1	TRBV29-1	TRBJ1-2	CSLGQEGDYGYTF	TGCAGCCTCGGACAGGAGGGAGACTATGGCTACACCTTC
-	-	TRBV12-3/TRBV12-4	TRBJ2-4	CASSFGASDLAKNIQYF	TGTGCCAGCAGTTTCGGGGCGTCGGACCTAGCCAAAAACATTCAGTACTTC
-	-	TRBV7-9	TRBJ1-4	CASSPKGHTVSSEKLFF	TGTGCCAGCAGCCCGAAGGGACATACAGTCTCAAGTGAAAAACTGTTTTTT
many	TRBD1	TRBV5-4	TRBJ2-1	CASSLPRQGADEQFF	TGTGCCAGCAGCTTGCCGAGACAGGGGGCGGATGAGCAGTTCTTC
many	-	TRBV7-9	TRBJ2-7	CASSDLRGAYEQYF	TGTGCCAGCTCGGATCTGCGGGGTGCTTACGAGCAGTACTTC
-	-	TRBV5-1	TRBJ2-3	CASSLESAGALGDTQYF	TGCGCCAGCAGCTTGGAATCGGCGGGGGCCCTCGGAGATACGCAGTATTTT
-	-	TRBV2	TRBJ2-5	CASSWETQYF	TGTGCCAGCTCCTGGGAGACCCAGTACTTC
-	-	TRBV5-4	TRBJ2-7	CASSSLVQGRGYEQYF	TGTGCCAGCAGCTCCCTAGTCCAGGGGAGGGGATACGAGCAGTACTTC